The next 24 T cell receptor beta chains were all read from a single sample in a study of beta chain features in type 1 diabetes. Reverse transcription of all isolated RNA meant that expressed TCRB transcripts were sequenced. The assay was immunoSEQ multiplex PCR, and TCRdb's table has in-frame clones only and misses some. Of 120,000 or so clones detected, 17% appear once; the ten largest clones hold 2.6%. No antigen is known for these receptors. The study, taken as a whole, reports: Significant though moderate, a shortening of TCRB CDR3s appeared in all four CD4+ subsets of Type 1 diabetes patients.

The sample taken for sequencing was central memory CD4+ T cells from blood. The source of these receptors is a man younger than 35 with type 1 diabetes.

The J gene is TRBJ2-5, the V gene TRBV11-2; no clear D gene. This CDR3 is built from 16 residues. Trimming took 6 bases from V and 2 from J, leaving 19 bases between them. CDR1 and CDR2 from the germline V gene are SGHAT and FQNNGV. In DNA form, the CDR3 reads TGTGCCAGCAGTTTGATGGGGTCAGGATATCAAGAGACCCAGTACTTC. Residues: CASSLMGSGYQETQYF.

CDR3 bases: TGCGCCAGCAGCTTGAAGGCTAGCGGAACAGATACGCAGTATTTT. This translates into CASSLKASGTDTQYF. The chain joins TRBV5-1 to TRBJ2-3; 7 bases are a match to TRBD2. CDR1 SGHRS and CDR2 YFSETQ come from the germline V gene. With 1 base clipped from V and 3 bases from J, the junction kept 5 bases outside the gene matches. The CDR3 contains 15 residues.

This sequence joins TRBV4-1 and TRBJ1-2; 8 nucleotides agree with TRBD1. This CDR3 comprises 14 residues. In germline, CDR1 is MGHRA, CDR2 YSYEKL. The J segment lost 3 bases and the V segment lost 2 bases, leaving 2 bases of the junction unmatched. The CDR3 spells CASSQPDRDYGYTF. The CDR3 DNA reads as TGCGCCAGCAGCCAACCGGACAGGGACTATGGCTACACCTTC.

This sequence joins TRBV5-6 and TRBJ1-1; tentative D call: TRBD1 (5 bases). Per germline, CDR1 SGHDT and CDR2 YYEEEE. V lost 5 bases and J 5 bases, leaving 22 bases between the germline ends. The CDR3 is made up of 16 amino acids. The CDR3 region is CASSFTGTVGTTEAFF. The CDR3 nucleotides read TGTGCCAGCAGTTTCACCGGGACTGTGGGAACGACTGAAGCTTTCTTT.

This clone was picked up many times. The same CDR3 arises from other DNA sequences in this sample as well. The V call is TRBV30, the J call TRBJ2-7; no definite D call. The germline gives CDR1 GTSNPN, CDR2 SVGIG (reference sequence). CDR3 size: 12 residues. V lost 0 bases and J lost 3, with 6 bases in between. CDR3 coding DNA: TGTGCCTGGAGTGTAGGAAGCTACGAGCAGTACTTC. Translating gives CAWSVGSYEQYF.

The chain is built from TRBV28 and TRBJ2-3; TRBD2 agrees at 7 bases. Trimming took 6 bases from V and 4 from J; bases not matched to a gene: 13. This CDR3 has 16 residues. CDR1 MDHEN and CDR2 SYDVKM come from the germline V gene. CDR3 nucleotide sequence: TGTGCCAGCAGCCCCCAGGGCGGGGGTGGATCAGATACGCAGTATTTT. It specifies CASSPQGGGGSDTQYF.

A remark on this clone: A junction boundary mismatches the germline segment, possibly from a read error. This sequence joins TRBV2 and TRBJ2-5, with a possible D match to TRBD2 (6 bases). Germline V CDR1 and CDR2: SNHLY, FYNNEI. The CDR3 is 13 residues long. The CDR3 here is CASSDGGEDTQYF. CDR3 nucleotide sequence: TGTGCCAGCAGTGACGGAGGGGAAGACACCCAGTACTTC.

The chain carries TRBV29-1 and TRBJ2-5; D is undetermined. This CDR3 is 13 amino acids long. Germline values: CDR1 SQVTM, CDR2 ANQGSEA. V gave up 5 bases and J gave up 4 bases, with 14 bases separating them. This CDR3 reads CSVRGNFGETQYF. In DNA, the CDR3 is TGCAGCGTTAGAGGTAACTTCGGAGAGACCCAGTACTTC.

The chain carries TRBV5-4 and TRBJ2-5, with 7 bases lining up with TRBD1. Germline V gene lookup returns CDR1 SGHNT and CDR2 YYREEE (reference sequence). This CDR3 contains 14 residues. Trimming at V came to 3 bases and at J to 7 bases, leaving 9 bases not matched to a gene. The CDR3, as DNA: TGTGCCAGCAGCTCGACAGGGATCAGCGGGACCCAGTACTTC. Amino acid sequence: CASSSTGISGTQYF.

V gene TRBV7-2 combines with J gene TRBJ2-5; perhaps TRBD1 as D (6 bases). Trimming left V 5 bases short and J 1 base short, with 14 bases between. Germline assignment: CDR1 SGHTA and CDR2 FQGNSA. The length of the CDR3 is 15 residues. CDR3 residues: CASSPGQGFQETQYF. The CDR3 DNA reads as TGTGCCAGCAGCCCTGGGCAGGGGTTCCAAGAGACCCAGTACTTC. Supplemented by reference TRBV7-2 and TRBJ2-5, the full variable domain reads GAGVSQSPSNKVTEKGKDVELRCDPISGHTALYWYRQSLGQGLEFLIYFQGNSAPDKSGLPSDRFSAERTGGSVSTLTIQRTQQEDSAVYLCASSPGQGFQETQYFGPGTRLLVL.

This clone came up a few times. The same CDR3 can be traced to other DNA sequences in this sample. The V call is TRBV29-1, the J call TRBJ2-1; D is tentatively TRBD1 or TRBD2 (5 bases each). The CDR3 sequence is 13 residues long. Per the germline V gene, CDR1 is SQVTM and CDR2 is ANQGSEA. With 4 bases removed from V and 3 bases from J, the gap between germline ends came to 10 bases. CDR3 amino acids: CSVGGTDYNEQFF. The DNA of the CDR3 is TGCAGCGTTGGGGGGACGGACTACAATGAGCAGTTCTTC.

This clone occurred a few times. The CDR3 bases are TGCGCCAGCAGCCAAGAGGGTAACAGAGATTCACCCCTCCACTTT. Residues: CASSQEGNRDSPLHF. The rearrangement joins TRBV4-3 to TRBJ1-6; D remains unclear. The CDR3 spans 15 residues. Germline CDR1 reads LGHNA; CDR2 reads YSLEER. V was pared by 0 bases and J by 8 bases, with 11 bases between.

Details on this clone: This likely stems from a read error, as it lies one base from a far larger clone. Additional DNA sequences in this sample encode the identical CDR3. This chain uses TRBV14 with TRBJ2-6, with D uncertain. V gave up 1 base and J gave up 4 bases, with 8 bases separating them. Germline CDR1 reads SGHDN; CDR2 reads FVKESK. This CDR3 region has 15 residues. The CDR3 bases are TGTGCCAGCAGCCAAGCTTGGTCGGGGGCCAACGTCCTGACTTTC. This encodes CASSQAWSGANVLTF.

This chain links TRBV7-2 with TRBJ2-4, with a tentative D call TRBD2 (5 bases). V was shortened by 4 bases and J by 8 bases, with 21 bases between the two germline ends. CDR3 length: 16 residues. CDR1 and CDR2 from the germline V gene are SGHTA and FQGNSA. CDR3 nucleotide sequence: TGTGCCAGCAGCTCCGGAACGTCAGCGGTTCAGGACATTCAGTACTTC. Translated, it gives CASSSGTSAVQDIQYF.

The V and J genes are TRBV27 and TRBJ2-7; TRBD2 is a possible D gene (6 bases). The CDR3 spans 16 residues. V was shortened by 6 bases and J by 2 bases, with 20 bases between the two germline ends. Per the germline V gene, CDR1 is MNHEY and CDR2 is SMNVEV (reference sequence). The CDR3 DNA reads as TGTGCCAGCAGCTCCTCGACTAGTTCACGCCCCTACGAGCAGTACTTC. Translating it yields CASSSSTSSRPYEQYF.

The V and J genes are TRBV5-4 and TRBJ2-3; possible D gene TRBD2, 6 bases. Germline V CDR1 and CDR2: SGHNT, YYREEE (reference sequence). Trimming left V 4 bases short and J 2 bases short, with 17 bases between. The CDR3 totals 16 residues. The CDR3 here is CASSRKIAGNTDTQYF. DNA for the CDR3: TGTGCCAGCAGCCGTAAAATCGCGGGAAACACAGATACGCAGTATTTT.

This chain links TRBV9 with TRBJ1-3, with no clear D. Germline CDR1 is SGDLS and CDR2 is YYNGEE. V was pared by 5 bases and J by 0 bases, with 15 bases between. The CDR3 is 16 amino acids. The CDR3 DNA reads TGTGCCAGCAGTCCTGGACTCCTGAGCTCTGGAAACACCATATATTTT. Protein product: CASSPGLLSSGNTIYF.

The J gene is TRBJ2-3, the V gene TRBV7-3; the D gene is possibly TRBD2 (6 bases). Germline assignment: CDR1 SGHTA and CDR2 FQGTGA. CDR3 size: 15 residues. V shed 5 bases and J shed 2 bases, with 14 bases lying between them. CDR3 residues: CASSLGRDFTDTQYF. The DNA for the CDR3 is TGTGCCAGCAGCCTAGGGCGGGACTTCACAGATACGCAGTATTTT.

This clone was counted a few times. CDR3 bases: TGTGCCAGCAAGGTCACAGGTGGGGCCAACGTCCTGACTTTC. Translating it yields CASKVTGGANVLTF. This chain uses TRBV7-2 with TRBJ2-6, with a tentative D call TRBD1 (5 bases). From germline, CDR1 is SGHTA and CDR2 FQGNSA. V was cut by 7 bases and J by 3 bases, with 10 bases left in between. The CDR3 is 14 residues long.

The table lists this clone with many counts. The chain has TRBV6-5 and TRBJ2-1, with D possibly being TRBD2 (6 bases). Germline V gene lookup returns CDR1 MNHEY and CDR2 SVGAGI. The germline V and J ends were trimmed by 2 bases and 8 bases, with 10 bases remaining between them. This CDR3 region has 13 residues. The DNA of the CDR3 is TGTGCCAGCAGTTACGGCCTAGCGTATGAGCAGTTCTTC. It encodes CASSYGLAYEQFF.

A few counts support this clone. As DNA, the CDR3 is TGTGCCAGTAGTATCTTGGGTGGCGAGCAGTACTTC. Amino acids: CASSILGGEQYF. The V and J genes are TRBV19 and TRBJ2-7, with D hard to call. Germline lookup yields CDR1 LNHDA and CDR2 SQIVND (reference sequence). Trimming pared 3 bases from V and 6 bases from J, leaving 9 bases between. The CDR3 runs to 12 residues.

This clone was observed at least ten times. The rearrangement links TRBV30 to TRBJ1-2; 9 bases map to TRBD1. CDR3 length: 14 residues. Germline CDR1 is GTSNPN and CDR2 is SVGIG (reference sequence). V dropped 5 bases and J dropped 6; count of bases not matched to a gene: 10. The CDR3 sequence: CAWCRDRATDGYTF. The CDR3 DNA is TGTGCCTGGTGCCGGGACAGGGCAACTGATGGCTACACCTTC.

This rearrangement joins TRBV5-4 to TRBJ1-1; unclear D gene. The V end lost 0 bases, the J end lost 1 base, and 10 bases lay between the germline ends. CDR1 is SGHNT and CDR2 is YYREEE in the germline V gene (reference sequence). The CDR3 runs to 15 residues. The CDR3 reads CASSLGTNKNTEAFF. CDR3 in DNA: TGTGCCAGCAGCTTGGGAACAAACAAGAACACTGAAGCTTTCTTT.

The rearrangement joins TRBV19 to TRBJ1-5, with D possibly TRBD1 on 5 matching bases. Germline-derived CDR1 and CDR2 are LNHDA and SQIVND (reference sequence). The CDR3 spans 13 residues. V was pared by 3 bases and J by 6 bases, with 9 bases between. CDR3: CASSISGRQPQHF. In DNA, the CDR3 is TGTGCCAGTAGTATTTCAGGGCGTCAGCCCCAGCATTTT.